This entry describes one T cell receptor (beta chain). A much larger clone lies a single base off, so this may be a read error. At the DNA level, this CDR3 is encoded by other sequences in the same sample as well. The data were obtained in a study of shared clonotypes between healthy human individuals. The authors split each subset's genomic DNA evenly across several immunoSEQ plates. Sequencing used immunoSEQ multiplex PCR; TCRdb keeps in-frame clones, though not all of them. The sample shows some 470,000 clones, around 80% of them seen only once. The CDR3 runs 13 residues. V was trimmed by 2 bases and J by 5 bases, leaving 9 bases between them. Germline CDR1 and CDR2: SNHLY and FYNNEI.

This clonotype was obtained from a woman aged 40 to 49 in good health. Some clones in this sample may be carry-over from other donors' samples. This sequence joins TRBV2 and TRBJ1-2; the D gene is possibly TRBD1 (6 bases). The sequencing sample was made of PBMCs. CDR3 nucleotides: TGTGCCAGCAGTGAATACAGGGATTATGGCTACACCTTC. This sequence encodes CASSEYRDYGYTF.